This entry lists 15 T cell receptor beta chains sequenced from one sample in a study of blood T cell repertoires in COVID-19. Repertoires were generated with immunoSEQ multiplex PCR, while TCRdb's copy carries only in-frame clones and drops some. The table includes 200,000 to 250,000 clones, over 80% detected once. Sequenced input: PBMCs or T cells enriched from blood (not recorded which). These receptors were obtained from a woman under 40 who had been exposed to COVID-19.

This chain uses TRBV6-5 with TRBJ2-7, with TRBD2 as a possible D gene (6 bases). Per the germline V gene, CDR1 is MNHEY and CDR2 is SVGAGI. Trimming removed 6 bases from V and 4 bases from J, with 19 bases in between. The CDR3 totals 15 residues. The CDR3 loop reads CASRKVAGIQYEQYF. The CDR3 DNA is TGTGCCAGCAGGAAGGTTGCGGGAATTCAGTACGAGCAGTACTTC.

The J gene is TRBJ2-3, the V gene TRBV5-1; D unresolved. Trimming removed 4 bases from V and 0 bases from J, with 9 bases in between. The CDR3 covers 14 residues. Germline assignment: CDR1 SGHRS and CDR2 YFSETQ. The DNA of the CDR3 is TGCGCCAGCAGCGAAGCGTCTAGCACAGATACGCAGTATTTT. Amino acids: CASSEASSTDTQYF.

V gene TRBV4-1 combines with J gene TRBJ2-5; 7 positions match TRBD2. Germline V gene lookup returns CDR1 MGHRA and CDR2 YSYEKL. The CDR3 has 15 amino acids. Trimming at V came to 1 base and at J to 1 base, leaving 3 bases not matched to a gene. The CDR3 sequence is CASSQGIAGQETQYF. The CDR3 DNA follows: TGCGCCAGCAGCCAAGGGATAGCGGGCCAAGAGACCCAGTACTTC.

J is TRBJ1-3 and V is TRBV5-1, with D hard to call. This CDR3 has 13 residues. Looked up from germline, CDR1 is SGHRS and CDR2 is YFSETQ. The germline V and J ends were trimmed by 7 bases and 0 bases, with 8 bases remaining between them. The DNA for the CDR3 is TGCGCCAGCGGAGGGAGCTCTGGAAACACCATATATTTT. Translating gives CASGGSSGNTIYF.

CDR3 sequence: CASSLEGREGLETQYF. CDR3 nucleotides: TGTGCCAGCAGTCTCGAGGGGCGGGAGGGCTTAGAGACCCAGTACTTC. The chain is built from TRBV2 and TRBJ2-5; TRBD2 matches at 9 bases. V shed 5 bases, J shed 4 bases, and the junction held 11 bases outside the gene matches. Germline lookup yields CDR1 SNHLY and CDR2 FYNNEI. The CDR3 contains 16 residues.

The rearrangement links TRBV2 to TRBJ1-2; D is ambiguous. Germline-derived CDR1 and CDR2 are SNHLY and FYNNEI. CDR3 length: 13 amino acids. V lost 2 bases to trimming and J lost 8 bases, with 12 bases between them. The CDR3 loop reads CASSETGGEGYTF. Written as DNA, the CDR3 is TGTGCCAGCAGTGAAACGGGCGGGGAAGGCTACACCTTC.

The CDR3 coding sequence is TGTGCCAGTAGCATTGCCCACGCCAGGGAGGAGGGCTACACCTTC. It is translated as CASSIAHAREEGYTF. The gene calls are TRBV19 and TRBJ1-2; D is possibly TRBD1 (5 bases). The germline V gene has CDR1 LNHDA and CDR2 SQIVND (reference sequence). V was pared by 6 bases and J by 8 bases, with 22 bases between. CDR3 length: 15 residues.

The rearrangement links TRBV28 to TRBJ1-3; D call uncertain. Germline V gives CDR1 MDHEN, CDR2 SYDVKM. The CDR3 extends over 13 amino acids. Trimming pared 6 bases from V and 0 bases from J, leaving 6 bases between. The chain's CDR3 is CASSGDSGNTIYF. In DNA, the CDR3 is TGTGCCAGCAGCGGAGACTCTGGAAACACCATATATTTT.

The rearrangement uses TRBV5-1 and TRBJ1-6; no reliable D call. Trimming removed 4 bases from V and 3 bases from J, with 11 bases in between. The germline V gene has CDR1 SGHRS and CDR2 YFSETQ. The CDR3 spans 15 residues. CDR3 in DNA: TGCGCCAGCAGCATGGACCACTTCTATAATTCACCCCTCCACTTT. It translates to CASSMDHFYNSPLHF.

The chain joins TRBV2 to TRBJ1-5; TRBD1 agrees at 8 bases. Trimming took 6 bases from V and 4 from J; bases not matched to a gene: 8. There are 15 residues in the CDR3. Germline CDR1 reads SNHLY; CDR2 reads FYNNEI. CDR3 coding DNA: TGTGCCAGCAGGTTAGACAGGGGTGAAAATCAGCCCCAGCATTTT. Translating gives CASRLDRGENQPQHF.

The CDR3 loop is CASGEDYGYTF. The DNA of the CDR3 is TGTGCCAGCGGGGAGGACTATGGCTACACCTTC. This rearrangement joins TRBV7-2 to TRBJ1-2; D is undetermined. The germline V and J ends were trimmed by 8 bases and 3 bases, with 7 bases remaining between them. The length of the CDR3 is 11 residues. Germline V gives CDR1 SGHTA, CDR2 FQGNSA. The full variable domain, with the rest looked up from reference TRBV7-2 and TRBJ1-2, is GAGVSQSPSNKVTEKGKDVELRCDPISGHTALYWYRQSLGQGLEFLIYFQGNSAPDKSGLPSDRFSAERTGGSVSTLTIQRTQQEDSAVYLCASGEDYGYTFGSGTRLTVV.

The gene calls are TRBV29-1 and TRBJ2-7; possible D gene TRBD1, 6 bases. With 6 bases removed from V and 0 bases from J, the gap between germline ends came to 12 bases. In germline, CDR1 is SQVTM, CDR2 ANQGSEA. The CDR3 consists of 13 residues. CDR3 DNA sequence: TGCAGCGTACTTACAGGGAACTCCTACGAGCAGTACTTC. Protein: CSVLTGNSYEQYF.

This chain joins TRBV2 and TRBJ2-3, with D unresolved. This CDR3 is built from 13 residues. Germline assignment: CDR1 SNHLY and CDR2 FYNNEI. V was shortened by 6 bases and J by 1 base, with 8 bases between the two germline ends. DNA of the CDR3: TGTGCCAGCAGCCCCCAGGGCACAGATACGCAGTATTTT. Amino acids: CASSPQGTDTQYF. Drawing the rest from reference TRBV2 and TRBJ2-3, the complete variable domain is EPEVTQTPSHQVTQMGQEVILRCVPISNHLYFYWYRQILGQKVEFLVSFYNNEISEKSEIFDDQFSVERPDGSNFTLKIRSTKLEDSAMYFCASSPQGTDTQYFGPGTRLTVL.

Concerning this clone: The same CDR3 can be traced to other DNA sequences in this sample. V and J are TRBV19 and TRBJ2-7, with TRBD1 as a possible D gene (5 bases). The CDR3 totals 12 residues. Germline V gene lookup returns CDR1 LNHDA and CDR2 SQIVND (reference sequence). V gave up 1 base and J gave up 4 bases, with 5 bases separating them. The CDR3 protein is CASSIAGYEQYF. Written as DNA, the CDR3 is TGTGCCAGTAGTATAGCAGGGTACGAGCAGTACTTC.

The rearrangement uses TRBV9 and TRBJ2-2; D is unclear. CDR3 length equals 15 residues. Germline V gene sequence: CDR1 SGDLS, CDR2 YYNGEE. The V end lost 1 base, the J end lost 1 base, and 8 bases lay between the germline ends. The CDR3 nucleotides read TGTGCCAGCAGCGTACCACCAGGGAACACCGGGGAGCTGTTTTTT. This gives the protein CASSVPPGNTGELFF.